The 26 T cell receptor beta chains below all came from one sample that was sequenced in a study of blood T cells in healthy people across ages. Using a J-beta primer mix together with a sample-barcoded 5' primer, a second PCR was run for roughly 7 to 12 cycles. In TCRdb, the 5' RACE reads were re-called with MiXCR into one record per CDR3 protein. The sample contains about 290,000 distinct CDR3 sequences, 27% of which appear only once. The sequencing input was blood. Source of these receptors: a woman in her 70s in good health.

The CDR3 is CASSLAAGAQYEQYF. The CDR3 nucleotides are TGTGCCAGCAGCTTAGCCGCGGGGGCTCAGTACGAGCAGTACTTC. The chain employs TRBV7-2 and TRBJ2-7; a possible D gene is TRBD2 (7 bases). Germline CDR1 is SGHTA and CDR2 is FQGNSA. This CDR3 comprises 15 residues. Deletions cut 0 bases from V and 4 bases from J, with 13 bases between.

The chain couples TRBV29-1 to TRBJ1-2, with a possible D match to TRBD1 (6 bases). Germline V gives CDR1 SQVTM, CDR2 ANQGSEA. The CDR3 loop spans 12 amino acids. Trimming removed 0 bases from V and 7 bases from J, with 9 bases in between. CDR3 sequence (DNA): TGCAGCGTTGAAGACAGGGGTAGTGGCTACACCTTC. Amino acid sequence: CSVEDRGSGYTF. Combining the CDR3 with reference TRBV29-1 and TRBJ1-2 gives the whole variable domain SAVISQKPSRDICQRGTSLTIQCQVDSQVTMMFWYRQQPGQSLTLIATANQGSEATYESGFVIDKFPISRPNLTFSTLTVSNMSPEDSSIYLCSVEDRGSGYTFGSGTRLTVV.

The CDR3 bases are TGTGCCAGCAGCAGCGAGGGACGGAGGAACACTGAAGCTTTCTTT. Translated: CASSSEGRRNTEAFF. V usage is TRBV7-2 and J usage is TRBJ1-1, with TRBD1 as a possible D gene (5 bases). Germline CDR1 and CDR2: SGHTA and FQGNSA. V was cut by 5 bases and J by 1 base, with 14 bases left in between. The CDR3 has 15 amino acids.

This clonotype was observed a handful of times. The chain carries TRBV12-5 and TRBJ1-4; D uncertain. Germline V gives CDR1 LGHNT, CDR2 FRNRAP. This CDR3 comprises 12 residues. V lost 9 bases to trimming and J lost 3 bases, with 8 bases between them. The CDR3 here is CASPISNEKLFF. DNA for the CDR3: TGTGCTAGCCCTATATCTAATGAAAAACTGTTTTTT.

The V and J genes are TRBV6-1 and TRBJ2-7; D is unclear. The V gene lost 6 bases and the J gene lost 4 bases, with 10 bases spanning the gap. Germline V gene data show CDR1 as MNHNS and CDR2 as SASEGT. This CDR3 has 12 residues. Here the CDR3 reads CASSAEIYEQYF. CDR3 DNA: TGTGCCAGCAGCGCAGAGATATACGAGCAGTACTTC.

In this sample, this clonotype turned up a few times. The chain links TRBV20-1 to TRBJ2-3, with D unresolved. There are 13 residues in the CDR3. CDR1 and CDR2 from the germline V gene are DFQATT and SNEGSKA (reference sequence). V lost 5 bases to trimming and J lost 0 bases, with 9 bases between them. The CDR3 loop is CSAQSQSTDTQYF. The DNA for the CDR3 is TGCAGTGCTCAATCCCAGAGCACAGATACGCAGTATTTT.

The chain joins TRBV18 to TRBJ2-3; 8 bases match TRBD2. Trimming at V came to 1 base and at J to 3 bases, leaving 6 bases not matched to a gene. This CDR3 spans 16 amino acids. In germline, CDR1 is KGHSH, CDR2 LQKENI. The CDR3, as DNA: TGTGCCAGCTCACCACAGCGGGAGAGGTTTACAGATACGCAGTATTTT. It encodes CASSPQRERFTDTQYF.

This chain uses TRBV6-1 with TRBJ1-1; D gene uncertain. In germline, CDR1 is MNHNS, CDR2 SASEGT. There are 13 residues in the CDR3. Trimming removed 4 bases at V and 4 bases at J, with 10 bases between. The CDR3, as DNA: TGTGCCAGCAGTGGGCGGTGGGGCACTGAAGCTTTCTTT. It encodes CASSGRWGTEAFF.

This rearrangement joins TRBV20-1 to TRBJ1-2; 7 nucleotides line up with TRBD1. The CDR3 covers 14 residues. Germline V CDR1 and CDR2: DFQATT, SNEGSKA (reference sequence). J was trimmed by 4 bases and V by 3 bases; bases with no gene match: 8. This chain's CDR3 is CSARETGTGYGYTF. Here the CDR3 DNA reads TGCAGTGCTAGGGAGACAGGGACGGGCTATGGCTACACCTTC.

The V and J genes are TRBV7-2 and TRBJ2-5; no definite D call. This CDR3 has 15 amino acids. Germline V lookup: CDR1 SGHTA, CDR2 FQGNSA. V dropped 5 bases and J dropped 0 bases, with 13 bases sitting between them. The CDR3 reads CASSPSLGDQETQYF. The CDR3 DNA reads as TGTGCCAGCAGCCCCTCGTTGGGCGACCAAGAGACCCAGTACTTC.

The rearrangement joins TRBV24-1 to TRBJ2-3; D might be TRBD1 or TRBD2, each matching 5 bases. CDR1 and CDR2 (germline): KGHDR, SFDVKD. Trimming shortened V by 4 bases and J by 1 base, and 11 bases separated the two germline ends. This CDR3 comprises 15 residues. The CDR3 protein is CATSDMGTGTDTQYF. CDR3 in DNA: TGTGCCACCAGTGACATGGGGACGGGCACAGATACGCAGTATTTT.

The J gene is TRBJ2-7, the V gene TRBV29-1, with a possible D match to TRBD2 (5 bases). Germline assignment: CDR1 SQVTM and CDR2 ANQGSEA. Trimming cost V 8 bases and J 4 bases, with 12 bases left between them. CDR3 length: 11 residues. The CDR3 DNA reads TGCAGCATAGACGAGGGATACGAGCAGTACTTC. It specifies CSIDEGYEQYF.

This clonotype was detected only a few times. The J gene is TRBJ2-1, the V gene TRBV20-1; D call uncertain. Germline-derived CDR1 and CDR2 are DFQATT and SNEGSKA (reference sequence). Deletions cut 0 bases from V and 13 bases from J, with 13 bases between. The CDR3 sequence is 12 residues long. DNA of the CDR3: TGCAGTGCTAGAGACCTCGGCGTGGCTCAGTTCTTC. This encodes CSARDLGVAQFF.

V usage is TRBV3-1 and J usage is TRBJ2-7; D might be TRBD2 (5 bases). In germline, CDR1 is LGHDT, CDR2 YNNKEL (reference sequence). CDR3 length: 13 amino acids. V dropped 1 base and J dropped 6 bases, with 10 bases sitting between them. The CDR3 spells CASSQGSRGEQYF. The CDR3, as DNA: TGTGCCAGCAGCCAAGGCAGTCGGGGCGAGCAGTACTTC.

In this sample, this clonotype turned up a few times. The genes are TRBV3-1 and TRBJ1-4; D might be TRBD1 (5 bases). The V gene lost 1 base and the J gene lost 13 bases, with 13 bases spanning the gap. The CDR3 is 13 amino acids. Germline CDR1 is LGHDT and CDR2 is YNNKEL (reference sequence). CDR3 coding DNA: TGTGCCAGCAGCCAAGGCTGGGACTTTGGACTGTTTTTT. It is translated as CASSQGWDFGLFF.

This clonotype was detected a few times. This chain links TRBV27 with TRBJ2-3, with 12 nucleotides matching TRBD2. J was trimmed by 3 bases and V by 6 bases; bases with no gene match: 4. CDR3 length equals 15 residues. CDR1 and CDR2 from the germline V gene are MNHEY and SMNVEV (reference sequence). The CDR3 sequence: CASRTSGRRTDTQYF. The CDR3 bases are TGTGCCAGCAGAACTAGCGGGAGGAGGACAGATACGCAGTATTTT.

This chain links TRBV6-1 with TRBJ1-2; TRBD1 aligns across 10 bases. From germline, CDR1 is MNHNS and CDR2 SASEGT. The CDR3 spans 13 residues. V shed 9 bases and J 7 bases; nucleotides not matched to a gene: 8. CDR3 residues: CASLDRGTFGYTF. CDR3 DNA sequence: TGTGCCAGTTTGGACAGGGGGACGTTTGGCTACACCTTC.

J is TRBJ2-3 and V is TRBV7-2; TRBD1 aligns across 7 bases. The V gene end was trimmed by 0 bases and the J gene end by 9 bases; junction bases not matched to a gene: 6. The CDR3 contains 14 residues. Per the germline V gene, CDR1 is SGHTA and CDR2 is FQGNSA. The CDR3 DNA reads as TGTGCCAGCAGCTTAGCACAGGGGTCCGGCACGCAGTATTTT. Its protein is CASSLAQGSGTQYF.

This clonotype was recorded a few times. The CDR3 is CASSSSTSGSVYEQYF. The CDR3, as DNA: TGTGCCAGCAGTTCCTCGACTAGCGGGAGCGTCTACGAGCAGTACTTC. This chain joins TRBV6-2 or TRBV6-3 and TRBJ2-7; TRBD2 agrees at 12 bases. After removal of 4 bases from V and 3 bases from J, the junction contained 7 bases not matched to a gene. The CDR3 length is 16 residues. The germline gives CDR1 MNHEY, CDR2 SVGEGT.

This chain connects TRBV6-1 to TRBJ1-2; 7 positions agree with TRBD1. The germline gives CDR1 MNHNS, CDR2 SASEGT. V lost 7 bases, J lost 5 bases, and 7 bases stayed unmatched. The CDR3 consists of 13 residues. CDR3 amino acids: CASMGQTFYGYTF. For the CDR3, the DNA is TGTGCCAGCATGGGACAGACCTTTTATGGCTACACCTTC.

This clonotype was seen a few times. CDR3 nucleotides: TGCAGCATCATGGAGGGGACCCAGTACTTC. It codes for CSIMEGTQYF. The genes are TRBV29-1 and TRBJ2-5; maybe TRBD2 (6 bases). CDR3 length equals 10 residues. Deletions cut 8 bases from V and 7 bases from J, with 11 bases between. Germline CDR1 and CDR2: SQVTM and ANQGSEA.

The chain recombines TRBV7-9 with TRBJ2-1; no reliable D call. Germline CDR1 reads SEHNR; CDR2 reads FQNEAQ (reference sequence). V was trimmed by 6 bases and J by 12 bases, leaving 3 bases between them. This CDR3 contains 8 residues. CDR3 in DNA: TGTGCCAGCAGGCCGCAGTTCTTC. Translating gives CASRPQFF.

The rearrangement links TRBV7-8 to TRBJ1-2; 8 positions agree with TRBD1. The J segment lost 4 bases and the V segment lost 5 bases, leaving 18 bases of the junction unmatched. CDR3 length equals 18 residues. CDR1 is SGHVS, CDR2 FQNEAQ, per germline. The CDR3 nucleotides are TGTGCCAGCAGCCCTCGCCCCCCAGCCTACGGGACAGGCTATGGCTACACCTTC. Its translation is CASSPRPPAYGTGYGYTF.

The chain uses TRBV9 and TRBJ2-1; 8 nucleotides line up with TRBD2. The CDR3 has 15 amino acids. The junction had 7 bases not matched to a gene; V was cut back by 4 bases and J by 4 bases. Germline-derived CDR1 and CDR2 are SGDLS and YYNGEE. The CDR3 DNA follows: TGTGCCAGCAGCTCGAACCGGGAGGGGTACAATGAGCAGTTCTTC. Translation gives CASSSNREGYNEQFF.

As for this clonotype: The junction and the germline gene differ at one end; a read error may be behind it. Here the CDR3 DNA reads TGCGCCAGCAGCCAAACCGGGACGCTGGCAGATACTCAGTATTTT. This codes for CASSQTGTLADTQYF. The chain recombines TRBV4-1 with TRBJ2-3; the D gene could be TRBD1 or TRBD2 (5 bases each). The CDR3 is made up of 15 amino acids. Germline V gene sequence: CDR1 MGHRA, CDR2 YSYEKL.

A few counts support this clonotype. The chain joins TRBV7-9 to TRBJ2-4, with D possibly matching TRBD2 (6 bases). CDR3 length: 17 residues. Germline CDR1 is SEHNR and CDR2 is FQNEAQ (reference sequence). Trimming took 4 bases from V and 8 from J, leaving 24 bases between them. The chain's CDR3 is CASSWPSGGAILDIQYF. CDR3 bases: TGTGCCAGCAGCTGGCCTTCCGGGGGTGCTATATTGGACATTCAGTACTTC.